The clone carrying this T cell receptor beta chain was seen ten or more times. The antigen remains unidentified. Molecular barcoding with unique molecular identifiers was used for the TCRbeta library. TCRdb redid the calling of the PCR reads with MiXCR, one entry per CDR3 protein. Of around 240,000 distinct CDR3 sequences in the sample, 6.5% to 10% were seen once. The data were taken from a study of T-cell reconstitution after alpha-beta-depleted transplantation in children. Regarding the study as a whole: There were reportedly several hundred expanded graft clones from which alpha-beta T cells came about two months after transplant. A year post-transplant, T-cell counts and diversity derived mostly from newly produced T cells. Surviving recipient cells, namely T cells and thymic progenitors, were the source of high day-60 TCRbeta diversity in some patients.

Germline values: CDR1 SNHLY, CDR2 FYNNEI. The ends were cut back, 2 bases at V and 7 bases at J, with 15 bases in the middle. This CDR3 spans 15 amino acids. J is TRBJ1-5 and V is TRBV2; D possibly corresponds to TRBD1 (6 bases). The receptor was isolated from a male patient younger than 18 who had a stem cell transplant for acute lymphoblastic leukemia, so the T cells may come from the graft donor. The specimen was PBMCs, mostly from graft donor cells, collected 180 days after TCRalphabeta/CD19-depleted stem cell transplant. As DNA, the CDR3 is TGTGCCAGCAGTGAATGGGAGGGGGTGGGGCAGCCCCAGCATTTT. Protein sequence: CASSEWEGVGQPQHF.